This TCR beta chain was documented in a study of glioma-infiltrating T cells after dendritic cell vaccination. Study overall: Monocyte-derived dendritic cells, cultured less than 9 days with IL-4 and GM-CSF, were pulsed with autologous tumor lysate. Patients received three intradermal dendritic cell vaccine injections at biweekly intervals.

The CDR3 is 15 amino acids. V was pared by 1 base and J by 8 bases, with 15 bases between. The germline CDR1 and CDR2 sequences are SGHTA and FQGTGA. Assay used: immunoSEQ multiplex PCR; TCRdb lists only in-frame clones, some missing. The sample has approximately 110,000 clones, 90% seen once. Documented time point: after dendritic cell vaccination, including at tumor progression/relapse. Blood PBMC samples: pre-vaccination, two weeks post third vaccination, and at tumor progression. The chain couples TRBV7-3 to TRBJ2-1; weak D call: TRBD1 (5 bases). The TCR originated in a human donor with glioblastoma. Sequencing was performed on blood, taken after dendritic cell vaccination. CDR3 protein: CASSLRPGFWDEQFF. CDR3 DNA: TGTGCCAGCAGCTTAAGGCCAGGGTTTTGGGATGAGCAGTTCTTC.